This entry features one T cell receptor (beta chain) sequence. The antigen remains unidentified. The TCR beta CDR3 region underwent multiplex PCR amplification with 32 V and 13 J primers. TCRdb ran MiXCR on the multiplex PCR reads and lists one entry per CDR3 protein. Here the sample spans over 8,500 distinct CDR3 sequences, around 30% being singletons. Template came from bulk tumor genomic DNA, at roughly 610 ng per sample. Widely spaced biopsies, several per primary tumor, were obtained at surgery. Curative surgery was performed on patients who had untreated, newly diagnosed non-small cell lung cancer. This CDR3 has 14 residues. Trimming took 5 bases from V and 0 from J; bases not matched to a gene: 3. Germline V gives CDR1 SGHKS, CDR2 YYEKEE (reference sequence). The data derive from a study of immune heterogeneity within non-small cell lung tumors. Study results and limitations: Multiple tumor sites within a patient showed recurrence of identical dominant CDR3 beta clonotypes; site-unique high-frequency clones were present as well.

Sequencing was done on a sample of lung tumor tissue. The sequence derives from a man over 45 with non-small cell lung cancer. The rearrangement links TRBV5-5 to TRBJ1-1; 8 nucleotides match TRBD1. The CDR3 DNA reads TGTGCCAGCAGTCGGGACAGGATGAACACTGAAGCTTTCTTT. It translates to CASSRDRMNTEAFF.